What follows are 14 T cell receptor beta chains derived from one specimen sequenced in a study of T-cell memory formation after mild COVID-19. Using its own MiXCR run on the 5' RACE reads, TCRdb lists one record per CDR3 protein. Here the sample spans 200,000 or so distinct CDR3 sequences, 16% being singletons. Sequencing was performed on PBMCs or a T cell subset sorted from them (not recorded which). These receptors were taken from an adult woman who had mild COVID-19 (a few samples of this study predate the infection). Cell type and time point are not known.

This clonotype has only a few counts. J is TRBJ2-7 and V is TRBV5-1; either TRBD1 or TRBD2 may fit D (5 bases each). Germline V gene lookup returns CDR1 SGHRS and CDR2 YFSETQ. V was pared by 1 base and J by 5 bases, with 13 bases between. The CDR3 spans 14 residues. CDR3 DNA sequence: TGCGCCAGCAGCTTGTTTGGCAGGGACCACGAGCAGTACTTC. This encodes CASSLFGRDHEQYF.

This clonotype appeared a few times. This chain connects TRBV4-3 to TRBJ2-7, with 8 bases matching TRBD2. This CDR3 has 15 residues. From germline, CDR1 is LGHNA and CDR2 YSLEER. The V gene end was trimmed by 0 bases and the J gene end by 2 bases; junction bases not matched to a gene: 3. The CDR3 sequence: CASSQDKAGAYEQYF. CDR3 in DNA: TGCGCCAGCAGCCAAGATAAAGCGGGAGCCTACGAGCAGTACTTC.

This clonotype was counted between two and nine times. The J gene is TRBJ2-2, the V gene TRBV5-5; 8 bases agree with TRBD1. The CDR3 is made up of 16 amino acids. Germline loops: CDR1 SGHKS, CDR2 YYEKEE (reference sequence). Germline trimming cut 2 bases from V and 5 bases from J; bases unmatched to any gene: 8. As DNA, the CDR3 is TGTGCCAGCAGCTTCTCACGGACAGGGATTACCGGGGAGCTGTTTTTT. The encoded protein is CASSFSRTGITGELFF.

This clonotype was found many times. The rearrangement links TRBV20-1 to TRBJ2-1, with TRBD2 matching over 14 bases. The CDR3 runs to 17 residues. Germline V gene lookup returns CDR1 DFQATT and CDR2 SNEGSKA (reference sequence). J was trimmed by 0 bases and V by 6 bases; bases with no gene match: 7. As DNA, the CDR3 is TGCAGTGCAAAGGGACTAGCGGGAGTGATCTCCTACAATGAGCAGTTCTTC. Amino acid sequence: CSAKGLAGVISYNEQFF.

The chain couples TRBV7-2 to TRBJ2-7; 11 bases fit TRBD2. The ends lost 6 bases at V and 2 bases at J; junction bases unmatched: 12. The CDR3 is 17 amino acids. Germline V CDR1 and CDR2: SGHTA, FQGNSA. The CDR3 spells CASSSRRTSGSAYEQYF. Written as DNA, the CDR3 is TGTGCCAGCAGTAGCCGGAGGACTAGCGGGTCAGCCTACGAGCAGTACTTC.

This sequence joins TRBV10-3 and TRBJ2-1; possible D gene TRBD2, 7 bases. CDR1 ENHRY and CDR2 SYGVKD come from the germline V gene. The V end was cut by 4 bases, the J end by 8 bases, with 15 bases between. This CDR3 contains 14 residues. CDR3: CAISVRGARDEQFF. The CDR3 DNA follows: TGTGCCATCAGTGTTCGGGGGGCGAGGGATGAGCAGTTCTTC.

The rearrangement joins TRBV20-1 to TRBJ2-7; 11 nucleotides align to TRBD2. CDR1 is DFQATT and CDR2 is SNEGSKA in the germline V gene (reference sequence). The CDR3 has 13 amino acids. V trimming: 5 bases; J trimming: 3 bases; junction bases outside the gene matches: 3. The CDR3 loop reads CSAAGTSGYEQYF. Written as DNA, the CDR3 is TGCAGTGCTGCGGGGACTAGCGGCTACGAGCAGTACTTC.

This clonotype occurred many times. V usage is TRBV7-2 and J usage is TRBJ2-3; TRBD1 agrees at 9 bases. The V gene's germline CDR1 is SGHTA and CDR2 FQGNSA. This CDR3 region has 18 residues. V lost 5 bases, J lost 6 bases, and 18 bases stayed unmatched. CDR3 coding DNA: TGTGCCAGCAGCCCTAACCGGTTAGGACAGGGGCAGTCTGATACGCAGTATTTT. Translating gives CASSPNRLGQGQSDTQYF.

V gene TRBV12-3 or TRBV12-4 combines with J gene TRBJ2-5; D is possibly TRBD2 (6 bases). This CDR3 has 14 residues. The V end lost 3 bases, the J end lost 2 bases, and 10 bases lay between the germline ends. CDR3: CASSFGGWQETQYF. The DNA of the CDR3 is TGTGCCAGCAGTTTCGGAGGGTGGCAAGAGACCCAGTACTTC.

The chain uses TRBV6-5 and TRBJ1-3; D is uncertain. This CDR3 spans 11 amino acids. Germline V gene data show CDR1 as MNHEY and CDR2 as SVGAGI. V was pared by 9 bases and J by 7 bases, with 10 bases between. CDR3 DNA sequence: TGTGCCAGTACATGGTTGAACACCATATATTTT. It yields the protein CASTWLNTIYF.

The J gene is TRBJ2-7, the V gene TRBV6-5; D is perhaps TRBD1 or TRBD2 (6 bases each). Deletions cut 2 bases from V and 4 bases from J, with 21 bases between. The germline gives CDR1 MNHEY, CDR2 SVGAGI. There are 17 residues in the CDR3. The CDR3 nucleotides read TGTGCCAGCAGTTACGGAGGGGGGTCACTTACTGCATACGAGCAGTACTTC. It is translated as CASSYGGGSLTAYEQYF.

This clonotype was counted between two and nine times. The rearrangement links TRBV7-2 to TRBJ2-3; D is possibly TRBD2 (5 bases). CDR3 length equals 14 residues. V was pared by 1 base and J by 6 bases, with 11 bases between. CDR1 and CDR2 (germline): SGHTA, FQGNSA. The CDR3 DNA reads TGTGCCAGCAGCTTAGGGGAGAGCCCCGATACGCAGTATTTT. Protein: CASSLGESPDTQYF.

V usage is TRBV6-1 and J usage is TRBJ2-2, with 8 bases aligning to TRBD1. V lost 7 bases, J lost 4 bases, and 5 bases stayed unmatched. CDR3 size: 14 residues. Germline-derived CDR1 and CDR2 are MNHNS and SASEGT. This CDR3 is CASTLTGGTGELFF. The CDR3 region has the DNA TGTGCCAGCACTTTAACAGGGGGCACCGGGGAGCTGTTTTTT.

The chain employs TRBV5-5 and TRBJ2-2; D remains ambiguous. This CDR3 region has 13 residues. Trimming shortened V by 4 bases and J by 4 bases, and 8 bases separated the two germline ends. Germline CDR1 reads SGHKS; CDR2 reads YYEKEE (reference sequence). The CDR3 sequence is CASSLYSTGELFF. The CDR3 DNA is TGTGCCAGCAGCCTTTATAGCACCGGGGAGCTGTTTTTT.